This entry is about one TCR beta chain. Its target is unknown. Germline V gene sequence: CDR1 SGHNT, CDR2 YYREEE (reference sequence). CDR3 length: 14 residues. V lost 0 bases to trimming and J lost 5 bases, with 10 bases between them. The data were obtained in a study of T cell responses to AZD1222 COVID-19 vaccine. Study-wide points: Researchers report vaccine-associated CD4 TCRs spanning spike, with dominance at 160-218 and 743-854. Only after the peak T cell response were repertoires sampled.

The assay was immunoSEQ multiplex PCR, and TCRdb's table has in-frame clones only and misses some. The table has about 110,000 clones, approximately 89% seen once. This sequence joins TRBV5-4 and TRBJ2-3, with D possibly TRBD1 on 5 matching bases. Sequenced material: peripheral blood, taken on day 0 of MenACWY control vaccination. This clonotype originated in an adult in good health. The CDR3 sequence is CASSLGQGGDTQYF. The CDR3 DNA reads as TGTGCCAGCAGCTTGGGGCAGGGCGGAGATACGCAGTATTTT.